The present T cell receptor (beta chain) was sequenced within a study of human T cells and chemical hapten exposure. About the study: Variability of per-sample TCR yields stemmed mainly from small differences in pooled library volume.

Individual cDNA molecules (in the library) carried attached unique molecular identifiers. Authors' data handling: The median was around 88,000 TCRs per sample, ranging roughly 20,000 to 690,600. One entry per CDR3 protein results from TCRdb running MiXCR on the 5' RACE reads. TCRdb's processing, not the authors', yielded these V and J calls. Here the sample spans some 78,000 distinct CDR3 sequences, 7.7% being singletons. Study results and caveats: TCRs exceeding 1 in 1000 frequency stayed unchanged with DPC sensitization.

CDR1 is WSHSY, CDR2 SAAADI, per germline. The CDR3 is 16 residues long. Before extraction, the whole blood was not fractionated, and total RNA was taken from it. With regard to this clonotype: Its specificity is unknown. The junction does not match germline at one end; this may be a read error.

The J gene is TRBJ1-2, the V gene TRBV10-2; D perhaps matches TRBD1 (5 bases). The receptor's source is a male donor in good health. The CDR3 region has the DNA TGCGCCAGCAGTGAGGCGCCGGGACCGGCTAACTATGGCGACACCTTC. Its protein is CASSEAPGPANYGDTF.